Below, one TCR beta chain is given with its context. This entry belongs to a study of blood T cell repertoires in COVID-19. Turning to the study itself: The United States, Italy and Spain supplied acute and convalescent COVID-19 samples.

The V end was cut by 4 bases, the J end by 0 bases, with 16 bases between. The CDR3 consists of 17 residues. Per the germline V gene, CDR1 is SGHAT and CDR2 is FQNNGV. Cohorts were based on clinical histories the participants reported. The study counted Cohort 3 donors as recovered given two negative PCRs, clearance, or symptom resolution. Authors' processing steps: The authors estimated nucleated cell counts from reference gene primer amplification. The protocol was immunoSEQ multiplex PCR, while the TCRdb copy is restricted to in-frame clones and leaves out a portion. V and J calls and clone size are those listed in that table; D and trimming were worked out from the DNA. Of roughly 270,000 clones detected, 85% appear once; the ten largest clones hold 2% to 3%.

The specimen sequenced was PBMCs or T cells enriched from blood (not recorded which). The TCR comes from a woman in her fifties or sixties who had recovered from COVID-19. The chain uses TRBV11-2 and TRBJ1-3, with D possibly TRBD1 on 6 matching bases. The CDR3 region is CASSSRTARYSGNTIYF. In DNA form, the CDR3 reads TGTGCCAGCAGCTCAAGGACAGCGCGTTACTCTGGAAACACCATATATTTT.